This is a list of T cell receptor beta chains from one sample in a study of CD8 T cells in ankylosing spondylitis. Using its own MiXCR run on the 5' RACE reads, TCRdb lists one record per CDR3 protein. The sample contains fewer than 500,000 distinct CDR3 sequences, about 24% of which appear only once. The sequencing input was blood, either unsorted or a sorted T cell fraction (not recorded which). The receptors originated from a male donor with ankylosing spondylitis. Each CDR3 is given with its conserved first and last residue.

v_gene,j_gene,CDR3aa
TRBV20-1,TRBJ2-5,CSARAPPSGAQGPQYF
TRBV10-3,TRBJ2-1,CAIKAGGNNEQFF
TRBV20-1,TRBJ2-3,CSPRGGVADTQYF
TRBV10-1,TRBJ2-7,CASSESAGYEQYF
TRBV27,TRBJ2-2,CASSLRPQGRYTGELFF
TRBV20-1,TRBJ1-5,CSARSSGGRNQPQHF
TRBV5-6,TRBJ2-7,CASSLQGRSYEQYF
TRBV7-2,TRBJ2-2,CASSFLRTNTGELFF
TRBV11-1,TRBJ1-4,CASSLADSLYSATNEKLFF
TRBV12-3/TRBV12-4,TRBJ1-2,CASSIDRYNGYTF
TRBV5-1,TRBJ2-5,CASSFPPRGIQETQYF
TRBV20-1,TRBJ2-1,CSASVAGVPEQFF
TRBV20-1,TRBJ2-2,CSAFGTSNTGELFF
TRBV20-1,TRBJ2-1,CSATSGSSYNEQFF
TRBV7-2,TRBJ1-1,CASSSQDRKGEAFF
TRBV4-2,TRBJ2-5,CASSRTGTSDVETQYF
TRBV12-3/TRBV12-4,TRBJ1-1,CASSLGGGPNTEAFF
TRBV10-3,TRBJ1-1,CAISGGGAETEAFF
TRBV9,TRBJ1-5,CASSVRVRGNQPQHF
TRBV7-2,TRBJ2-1,CASSLGTSWQGEQFF
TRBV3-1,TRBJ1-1,CASSRRDRDTEAFF
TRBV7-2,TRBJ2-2,CAIPRVEQNTGELFF
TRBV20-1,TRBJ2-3,CSAQAGGPDTQYF
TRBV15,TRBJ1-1,CATSRDQGGYTEAFF
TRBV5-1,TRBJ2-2,CASSYTGGYTGELFF
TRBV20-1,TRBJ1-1,CSARDRQGNTEAFF
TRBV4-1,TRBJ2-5,CASSTRQGWQETQYF
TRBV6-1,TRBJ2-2,CASSLDWNTGELFF
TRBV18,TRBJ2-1,CASSLTESEQFF
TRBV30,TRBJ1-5,CAWSDRGLQPQHF
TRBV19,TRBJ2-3,CASSIRMGEGTDTQYF
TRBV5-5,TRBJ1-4,CASSGGTGGGGEKLFF
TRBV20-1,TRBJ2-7,CSARASEGGAYEQYF
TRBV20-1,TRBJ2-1,CSARISPLQREQFF
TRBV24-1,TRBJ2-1,CATSEDRGPFYNEQFF
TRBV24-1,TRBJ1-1,CATSDPARTEAFF
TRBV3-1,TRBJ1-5,CASSQALQGRQQPQHF
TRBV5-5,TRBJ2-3,CASSFFGEDTQYF
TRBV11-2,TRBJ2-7,CASSLGGSGFEQYF
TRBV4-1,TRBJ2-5,CASSQPRTGIKTQYF
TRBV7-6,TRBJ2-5,CASSDNGQRQETQYF
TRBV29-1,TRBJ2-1,CSVEGQGNEQFF